A single TCR beta chain is shown here with its context. Its antigen is as yet unknown. The data were taken from a study of OX40 agonist ivuxolimab in advanced cancers. Background on the study: Patients were treated with intravenous ivuxolimab, dosed at 0.01 to 10 mg/kg and infused every 2 weeks.

Using immunoSEQ multiplex PCR, the repertoire was profiled, and TCRdb retains in-frame clones only, with some absent. Of about 150,000 clones in the sample, more than 85% were seen once. V was clipped by 1 base and J by 3 bases, with 12 bases between them. The V gene's germline CDR1 is SEHNR and CDR2 FQNEAQ (reference sequence). The CDR3 covers 15 residues. Whole-study findings and limits: CD4+ and CD8+ blood T cells expanded clonally by week 6 at 0.1 to 3.0 mg/kg. Among the lowest peripheral clonal expansion occurred in 0.1-3.0 mg/kg partial responders.

This receptor was identified in an adult with an advanced solid tumor such as melanoma, head and neck, liver or kidney cancer. Sequences were derived from CD4+ or CD8+ T cells sorted from blood, sampled in a trial of the OX40 agonist ivuxolimab. The chain joins TRBV7-9 to TRBJ1-1, with D unclear. The CDR3 spells CASSLEGPLDTEAFF. CDR3 DNA: TGTGCCAGCAGCTTAGAAGGCCCCTTGGACACTGAAGCTTTCTTT.